One TCR beta chain is described in this entry. Using immunoSEQ multiplex PCR, the repertoire was profiled, and TCRdb retains in-frame clones only, with some absent. The sample shows more than 65,000 clones, around 90% of them seen only once. The data are from a study of T cell changes during pregnancy in multiple sclerosis. This CDR3 comprises 17 residues. With 0 bases clipped from V and 6 bases from J, the junction kept 5 bases outside the gene matches. Germline CDR1 is SGHDT and CDR2 is YYEEEE. This receptor was obtained from a female donor with multiple sclerosis, enrolled in a pregnancy study. Sequencing was performed on CD4+ T cells from peripheral blood mononuclear cells, taken before pregnancy. The rearrangement joins TRBV5-6 to TRBJ2-3; TRBD2 aligns across 15 bases. The CDR3 here is CASSLAGLAGGGDTQYF. The CDR3 nucleotides read TGTGCCAGCAGCTTGGCGGGACTAGCGGGAGGCGGGGATACGCAGTATTTT.